This TCR beta chain was documented in a study of cytomegalovirus exposure and HLA in healthy donors. Study-wide context: Under 90% of 350 to 400 genotyped donors fell in the Caucasian-associated ancestry cluster. Study-wide findings and caveats: TCR beta chain V- and J-gene trimming was linked, in a later analysis, to a missense variant in DCLRE1C.

Vbeta (60) and Jbeta (13) primers were used in the PCR. Here immunoSEQ multiplex PCR was the method, and the copy in TCRdb shows in-frame clones only, minus some. Of about 55,000 clones listed, approximately 80% are singletons. Points on this clone: What it binds is not known.

Germline-derived CDR1 and CDR2 are LNHDA and SQIVND (reference sequence). The CDR3 covers 13 residues. V was trimmed by 6 bases and J by 3 bases, leaving 11 bases between them. The chain recombines TRBV19 with TRBJ2-5; D remains unclear. Material: PBMCs. This receptor was obtained from a female donor in good health and CMV-seronegative. CDR3 sequence reads: CASSRLSEETQYF. CDR3 nucleotide sequence: TGTGCCAGTAGCAGACTCAGTGAAGAGACCCAGTACTTC. Filled out from reference TRBV19 and TRBJ2-5, the complete variable domain reads DGGITQSPKYLFRKEGQNVTLSCEQNLNHDAMYWYRQDPGQGLRLIYYSQIVNDFQKGDIAEGYSVSREKKESFPLTVTSAQKNPTAFYLCASSRLSEETQYFGPGTRLLVL.